One sample yielded the 16 T cell receptor beta chains listed below, sequenced in a study of OX40 agonist ivuxolimab in advanced cancers. Here immunoSEQ multiplex PCR was the method, and the copy in TCRdb shows in-frame clones only, minus some. Of about 23,000 clones listed, around four fifths are singletons. The material was CD4+ or CD8+ T cells sorted from blood, obtained in a trial of the OX40 agonist ivuxolimab. These receptors were taken from an adult with an advanced solid tumor such as melanoma, head and neck, liver or kidney cancer.

The chain couples TRBV6-1 to TRBJ2-2; the match to TRBD1 covers 7 bases. Losses at the gene ends were 6 bases for V and 6 bases for J; bases not matched to a gene: 10. The length of the CDR3 is 15 residues. Germline CDR1 reads MNHNS; CDR2 reads SASEGT. The CDR3: CASRRGTAQSGELFF. The CDR3 DNA reads as TGTGCCAGCAGGAGGGGGACAGCTCAATCCGGGGAGCTGTTTTTT.

The rearrangement uses TRBV19 and TRBJ2-5, with D hard to call. The end of the DNA is better explained by TRBJ2-7, so the J call may be wrong. The CDR3 contains 14 residues. CDR1 is LNHDA and CDR2 is SQIVND in the germline V gene (reference sequence). The CDR3: CASSIGVDSGEQYF. The CDR3 region has the DNA TGTGCCAGTAGTATCGGTGTGGATTCGGGCGAGCAGTACTTC.

The chain recombines TRBV11-3 with TRBJ1-3; a possible D gene is TRBD1 (5 bases). The CDR3 runs 13 residues. With 6 bases removed from V and 8 bases from J, the gap between germline ends came to 14 bases. CDR1 and CDR2 (germline): SGHNT, YENEEA. CDR3 loop: CASSLRDSDTIYF. In nucleotides, the CDR3 is TGTGCCAGCAGTTTGAGGGACTCGGACACCATATATTTT.

For this clone: The same CDR3 arises from other DNA sequences in this sample as well. The chain couples TRBV5-5 to TRBJ2-3; D uncertain. The CDR3 has 14 residues. The V end lost 4 bases, the J end lost 1 base, and 10 bases lay between the germline ends. Germline CDR1 reads SGHKS; CDR2 reads YYEKEE (reference sequence). The CDR3 loop reads CASSGRTGTDTQYF. DNA of the CDR3: TGTGCCAGCAGCGGCCGGACGGGCACAGATACGCAGTATTTT.

This chain connects TRBV28 to TRBJ1-6; 7 bases line up with TRBD1. Germline CDR1 MDHEN, CDR2 SYDVKM. The J segment lost 13 bases and the V segment lost 4 bases, leaving 22 bases of the junction unmatched. The CDR3 has 18 amino acids. CDR3 amino acids: CASSSEKGGSHLTRPLHF. The CDR3 DNA sequence: TGTGCCAGCAGTTCTGAAAAAGGGGGCAGCCATTTAACGAGGCCCCTCCACTTT.

The rearrangement links TRBV15 to TRBJ1-4, with no clear D. The CDR3 is made up of 13 amino acids. The germline V and J ends were trimmed by 6 bases and 1 base, with 6 bases remaining between them. CDR1 is LNHNV and CDR2 is YYDKDF in the germline V gene (reference sequence). Here the CDR3 reads CATRLGTNEKLFF. As DNA, the CDR3 is TGTGCCACCAGGTTGGGAACTAATGAAAAACTGTTTTTT.

There are a few counts of this clone. This chain links TRBV4-1 with TRBJ2-5, with D possibly matching TRBD2 (5 bases). V lost 1 base, J lost 0 bases, and 6 bases lay in between. Germline CDR1 MGHRA, CDR2 YSYEKL. This CDR3 region has 14 residues. The CDR3 here is CASSQATNQETQYF. The CDR3 DNA reads as TGCGCCAGCAGCCAAGCGACTAACCAAGAGACCCAGTACTTC.

The chain uses TRBV5-1 and TRBJ1-1, with D perhaps matching TRBD1 (5 bases). The germline V gene encodes CDR1 SGHRS and CDR2 YFSETQ. Trimming took 0 bases from V and 4 from J, leaving 13 bases between them. The CDR3 has 15 residues. As DNA, the CDR3 is TGCGCCAGCAGCTTGGCTGGACAAGGACTCACTGAAGCTTTCTTT. This gives the protein CASSLAGQGLTEAFF.

Comments on this clone: The junction departs from the called germline gene at one end, perhaps through a read error. The CDR3 loop reads CASSYSTTTSEKLFF. The CDR3 region has the DNA TGTGCCAGCAGTTACTCGACCACAACTAGTGAAAAACTGTTTTTT. The chain employs TRBV6-5 and TRBJ1-4; D call uncertain. Germline loops: CDR1 MNHEY, CDR2 SVGAGI. There are 15 residues in the CDR3.

As DNA, the CDR3 is TGTGCCAGCAGCTTAGGGGATGCTAACACCGGGGAGCTGTTTTTT. Encoded protein: CASSLGDANTGELFF. This chain connects TRBV5-5 to TRBJ2-2; perhaps TRBD1 as D (5 bases). The CDR3 has 15 amino acids. The V end lost 2 bases, the J end lost 2 bases, and 10 bases lay between the germline ends. Germline CDR1 reads SGHKS; CDR2 reads YYEKEE (reference sequence).

This clone showed up just once. The chain carries TRBV29-1 and TRBJ2-3, with a weak D call TRBD1 (5 bases). The V gene's germline CDR1 is SQVTM and CDR2 ANQGSEA. This CDR3 is built from 12 residues. V lost 7 bases and J 4 bases, leaving 12 bases between the germline ends. The DNA for the CDR3 is TGCAGCGCTCGGACACCCCCAGATACGCAGTATTTT. It is translated as CSARTPPDTQYF.

In nucleotides, the CDR3 is TGCGCCAGCAGCCAAGATAGGGACGACCTCTGGGGCTACACCTTC. Translation: CASSQDRDDLWGYTF. V gene TRBV4-3 combines with J gene TRBJ1-2, with D tentatively TRBD1 (5 bases). CDR1 LGHNA and CDR2 YSLEER come from the germline V gene. The ends were cut back, 0 bases at V and 8 bases at J, with 16 bases in the middle. There are 15 residues in the CDR3.

This chain links TRBV30 with TRBJ2-3; 9 bases match TRBD2. In germline, CDR1 is GTSNPN, CDR2 SVGIG (reference sequence). The CDR3 extends over 14 amino acids. V shed 3 bases and J 2 bases; nucleotides not matched to a gene: 3. CDR3 DNA: TGTGCCTGGAGGTTAGCGGGAGCCACAGATACGCAGTATTTT. Its protein product is CAWRLAGATDTQYF. Combining the CDR3 with reference TRBV30 and TRBJ2-3 gives the whole variable domain SQTIHQWPATLVQPVGSPLSLECTVEGTSNPNLYWYRQAAGRGLQLLFYSVGIGQISSEVPQNLSASRPQDRQFILSSKKLLLSDSGFYLCAWRLAGATDTQYFGPGTRLTVL.

CDR3 coding DNA: TGTGCCAGCTCGCGGCAAACCTACGAGCAGTACTTC. Translated, it gives CASSRQTYEQYF. The chain uses TRBV25-1 and TRBJ2-7; D gene unclear. V was trimmed by 8 bases and J by 2 bases, leaving 10 bases between them. The germline gives CDR1 MGHDK, CDR2 SYGVNS. The CDR3 sequence is 12 residues long.

The rearrangement links TRBV21-1 to TRBJ2-7; the table gives TRBD2 as D, unverified against the DNA. TRBV21-1 counts as a pseudogene. The CDR3 totals 17 residues. The CDR3 sequence is CASSSGHTSGSRYEQYF. Here the CDR3 DNA reads TGTGCCAGCAGCTCAGGACACACAAGCGGGAGCCGCTACGAGCAGTACTTC.

This chain uses TRBV6-1 with TRBJ1-5; D may be TRBD1 (5 bases). This CDR3 is 12 amino acids long. The ends were cut back, 5 bases at V and 6 bases at J, with 8 bases in the middle. Germline V gene data show CDR1 as MNHNS and CDR2 as SASEGT. The CDR3 DNA sequence: TGTGCCAGCAGTTCTAGGGGTCAGCCCCAGCATTTT. Translation: CASSSRGQPQHF.